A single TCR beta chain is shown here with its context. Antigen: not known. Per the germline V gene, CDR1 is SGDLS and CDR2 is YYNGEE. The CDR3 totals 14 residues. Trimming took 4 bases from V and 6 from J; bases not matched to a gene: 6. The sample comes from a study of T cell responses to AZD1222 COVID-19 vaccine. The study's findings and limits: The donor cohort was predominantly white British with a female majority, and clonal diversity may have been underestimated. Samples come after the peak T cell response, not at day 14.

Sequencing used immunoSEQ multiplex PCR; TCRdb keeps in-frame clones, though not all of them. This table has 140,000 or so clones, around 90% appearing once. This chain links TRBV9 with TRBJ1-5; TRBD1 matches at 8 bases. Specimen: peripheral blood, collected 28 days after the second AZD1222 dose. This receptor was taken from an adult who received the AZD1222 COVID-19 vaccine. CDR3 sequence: CASSPGTGGQPQHF. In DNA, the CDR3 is TGTGCCAGCAGCCCGGGGACAGGCGGTCAGCCCCAGCATTTT.